This entry concerns a single TCR beta chain. As yet, its antigen is unknown. The source of the sample is a study of T cell responses to AZD1222 COVID-19 vaccine. This CDR3 is 15 amino acids long. The germline V and J ends were trimmed by 5 bases and 3 bases, with 13 bases remaining between them. In germline, CDR1 is MDHEN, CDR2 SYDVKM. The assay was immunoSEQ multiplex PCR, and TCRdb's table has in-frame clones only and misses some. The sample contains approximately 210,000 clones, approximately 94% of which appear only once. General study findings and limits: Two AZD1222 doses significantly raised spike-specific TCR breadth and depth over controls. Only six individuals given AZD1222 were seropositive at baseline. Nearly half of spike-specific TCRs reportedly target variant regions that are unmutated in the B.1.351 and B.1.1.7 variants. Donors in the cohort were predominantly white British and more often female, and clonal diversity was possibly underestimated.

The clonotype originates from an adult who received the MenACWY meningococcal vaccine as a control. The starting material was peripheral blood, obtained 28 days after the second dose of the MenACWY control vaccine. The chain joins TRBV28 to TRBJ1-4, with a possible D match to TRBD1 (6 bases). Here the CDR3 reads CASSANRAANEKLFF. The CDR3 bases are TGTGCCAGCAGTGCCAACAGGGCTGCTAATGAAAAACTGTTTTTT.